This TCR beta chain was identified during a study of post-analysis software for immune sequencing data (dated by TCRdb to about 2015). A note on the overall study: Disease courses on record covered relapsing-remitting, secondary progressive and progressive-relapsing multiple sclerosis, though some patients had no subtype annotation. A subset of samples was prepared in parallel using single-end sample barcoding, then pooled and co-amplified after Illumina adapter ligation. The patient repertoires were compared against approximately ten previously published healthy control repertoires obtained from donors aged about 6 to 28 years. What the work shows at the level of the full study, not this receptor alone: Significantly higher frequencies in patients than in controls were found for roughly 5 TRBV segments, including TRBV5-6, TRBV5-1 and TRBV20-1. Multiple sclerosis patients had significantly lower normalized Chao1 diversity than controls, a result that suggests substantial peripheral T-cell clonal expansion. The control group was slightly older than the multiple sclerosis patient group. Strong co-clustering of samples prepared in the same batch was shown by direct clustering with F measure, prompting a batch-effect correction.

This clonotype was counted only a few times. No antigen is known for it. No qualities accompany the bases; no much larger clone lies one base away. TCR beta repertoires were profiled from peripheral blood of 10 to 15 young patients with multiple sclerosis to demonstrate the VDJtools post-analysis software. Multiple sclerosis patients were children and adolescents aged roughly 6 to 16 years. Based on the germline V gene, the CDR1 and CDR2 sequences are MDHEN and SYDVKM. Including cysteine and phenylalanine, the CDR3 has 14 amino acids. This entry keeps only the CDR3 DNA: 42 bases, framed from base 1. Compared with germline, V lacks 6 bases and J lacks 0 bases; bases without a gene match: 3. Library creation used PCR. Sequencer: Illumina HiSeq 2500. To reduce PCR and sequencing biases, unique molecular identifiers were built into the TCR beta cDNA libraries. Approximately 500,000 cDNA molecules were obtained for every 1 to 10 million input T cells, so each molecule roughly corresponded to one T cell. The same protocol used for the earlier healthy control dataset was applied to prepare and sequence the patient libraries. Within a given batch, samples were prepared together, multiplexed and sequenced on the same HiSeq lane. The authors processed their data as follows. MIGEC handled the raw barcoded reads, throwing out single-read molecular identifier groups before consensus assembly and CDR3 extraction. VDJtools was used for post-analysis of the clonotype tables, with diversity normalized by down-sampling every dataset to the smallest sample size. To correct batch-related cross-sample contamination, repertoire overlap clustering matched CDR3 amino acid sequences but not nucleotide sequences. TCRdb reprocessing: public reads trimmed at Q25 with fastp, clones called with MiXCR, in-frame beta chains kept. Each record represents a unique CDR3 protein, reported with the most common genes and DNA among its rows. TCRdb, not the authors, supplied the V and J calls. Counted in this sample were around 200,000 distinct CDR3 sequences; over 25% of them appeared once. The top ten hold 3% to 3.5% of the sample.

Recombination connected TRBV28 to TRBJ2-7; the junction holds 9 bases that match TRBD1. Sequenced sample: blood. The clonotype originates from a girl aged 2-17 years with multiple sclerosis. The CDR3 amino acid sequence is: CASRWTGVSYEQYF. The bases are TGTGCCAGCAGGTGGACAGGGGTCTCCTACGAGCAGTACTTC.